One sample yielded the 23 T cell receptor beta chains listed below, sequenced in a study of blood T cell repertoires in COVID-19. Sequencing used immunoSEQ multiplex PCR; TCRdb keeps in-frame clones, though not all of them. Found here are over 450,000 clones, 85% to 90% of them singletons; the top ten hold roughly 8.3%. The sequenced sample consisted of peripheral blood. These receptors came from a woman aged 50 to 60 with COVID-19, enrolled during active disease.

The chain carries TRBV7-2 and TRBJ1-2; 7 nucleotides line up with TRBD1. CDR3 length: 14 residues. Germline assignment: CDR1 SGHTA and CDR2 FQGNSA. The J segment lost 3 bases and the V segment lost 5 bases, leaving 6 bases of the junction unmatched. The CDR3 DNA reads as TGTGCCAGCAGCGCCCAGACAGGGTACTATGGCTACACCTTC. It yields the protein CASSAQTGYYGYTF.

The V call is TRBV4-1, the J call TRBJ2-3; possible D gene TRBD2, 6 bases. V was clipped by 0 bases and J by 0 bases, with 16 bases between them. The CDR3 is 18 residues long. Per germline, CDR1 MGHRA and CDR2 YSYEKL. CDR3 DNA sequence: TGCGCCAGCAGCCAAGAATCAGGGACTGCCGCTAGCACAGATACGCAGTATTTT. Encoded protein: CASSQESGTAASTDTQYF.

The chain joins TRBV6-1 to TRBJ1-6, with D possibly being TRBD1 (6 bases). CDR3 size: 15 residues. Germline values: CDR1 MNHNS, CDR2 SASEGT. With 3 bases removed from V and 9 bases from J, the gap between germline ends came to 15 bases. Here the CDR3 reads CASSDGGGGTSPLHF. The DNA of the CDR3 is TGTGCCAGCAGTGACGGAGGGGGGGGGACTTCACCCCTCCACTTT.

The rearrangement links TRBV24-1 to TRBJ1-1; D remains unclear. The CDR3 spans 12 residues. In germline, CDR1 is KGHDR, CDR2 SFDVKD. V shed 1 base and J shed 8 bases, with 7 bases lying between them. The CDR3 DNA sequence: TGTGCCACCAGTGATTTTAGGGAGGAAGCTTTCTTT. Residues: CATSDFREEAFF.

V usage is TRBV5-6 and J usage is TRBJ2-7; 11 nucleotides agree with TRBD2. The V segment lost 3 bases and the J segment 1 base; nucleotides outside the gene matches: 3. There are 15 residues in the CDR3. Looked up from germline, CDR1 is SGHDT and CDR2 is YYEEEE. In DNA, the CDR3 is TGTGCCAGCAGCTCGACTAGCGGGGAATCCTACGAGCAGTACTTC. Amino acid sequence: CASSSTSGESYEQYF.

As regards this clone: Other DNA sequences of this sample code for an identical CDR3. The V call is TRBV18, the J call TRBJ1-1, with D perhaps TRBD1 (5 bases). The germline CDR1 and CDR2 sequences are KGHSH and LQKENI. Deletions cut 6 bases from V and 2 bases from J, with 13 bases between. The CDR3 contains 14 residues. In nucleotides, the CDR3 is TGTGCCAGCTCGCCGCAGGGTACAAACACTGAAGCTTTCTTT. Translated, it gives CASSPQGTNTEAFF.

The gene calls are TRBV9 and TRBJ2-3, with D possibly being TRBD2 (5 bases). V lost 4 bases and J 5 bases, leaving 17 bases between the germline ends. The CDR3 loop spans 15 amino acids. The V gene's germline CDR1 is SGDLS and CDR2 YYNGEE. The CDR3 loop is CASSPNSVRGDTQYF. The DNA of the CDR3 is TGTGCCAGCAGCCCTAATAGCGTGCGCGGAGATACGCAGTATTTT.

The gene calls are TRBV30 and TRBJ1-5; no clear D. CDR3 length: 13 residues. Germline CDR1 is GTSNPN and CDR2 is SVGIG (reference sequence). V was shortened by 3 bases and J by 9 bases, with 15 bases between the two germline ends. The CDR3 protein is CAWRGPPGSPQHF. CDR3 coding DNA: TGTGCCTGGAGGGGCCCTCCTGGTTCGCCCCAGCATTTT.

This chain joins TRBV5-1 and TRBJ2-5, with 14 bases that match TRBD2. V lost 0 bases to trimming and J lost 0 bases; unmatched junction nucleotides: 16. Germline CDR1 SGHRS, CDR2 YFSETQ. There are 22 residues in the CDR3. This CDR3 reads CASSLARQGGTSGGPYQETQYF. The CDR3 DNA follows: TGCGCCAGCAGCTTGGCTCGACAGGGCGGGACTAGCGGGGGCCCGTACCAAGAGACCCAGTACTTC.

This clone has just one count. The V call is TRBV30, the J call TRBJ2-2; D possibly corresponds to TRBD1 (5 bases). Trimming left V 3 bases short and J 4 bases short, with 12 bases between. The length of the CDR3 is 14 residues. The germline V gene has CDR1 GTSNPN and CDR2 SVGIG (reference sequence). The CDR3 DNA reads TGTGCCTGGAGCCAGGGTAAGGGCACCGGGGAGCTGTTTTTT. It codes for CAWSQGKGTGELFF.

V gene TRBV2 combines with J gene TRBJ1-1; 8 bases match TRBD1. The CDR3 length is 12 residues. The junction had 7 bases not matched to a gene; V was cut back by 6 bases and J by 10 bases. The germline V gene encodes CDR1 SNHLY and CDR2 FYNNEI. In DNA, the CDR3 is TGTGCCAGCAGAGCAGGGGGCTGGAGAGCTTTCTTT. Translation: CASRAGGWRAFF.

The chain uses TRBV4-1 and TRBJ2-1; possible D gene TRBD2, 5 bases. The CDR3 extends over 15 amino acids. Trimming removed 0 bases from V and 5 bases from J, with 11 bases in between. CDR1 is MGHRA, CDR2 YSYEKL, per germline. The CDR3 DNA reads TGCGCCAGCAGCCAAGATTTGGGAGCGGACAATGAGCAGTTCTTC. Translated, it gives CASSQDLGADNEQFF.

The chain couples TRBV19 to TRBJ2-2; TRBD1 matches at 7 bases. Losses at the gene ends were 5 bases for V and 4 bases for J; bases not matched to a gene: 1. This CDR3 is built from 13 residues. The germline gives CDR1 LNHDA, CDR2 SQIVND (reference sequence). The CDR3 coding sequence is TGTGCCAGTAGTGACAGGGTCACCGGGGAGCTGTTTTTT. Its translation: CASSDRVTGELFF. The whole variable domain, remainder taken from reference TRBV19 and TRBJ2-2, is DGGITQSPKYLFRKEGQNVTLSCEQNLNHDAMYWYRQDPGQGLRLIYYSQIVNDFQKGDIAEGYSVSREKKESFPLTVTSAQKNPTAFYLCASSDRVTGELFFGEGSRLTVL.

The chain employs TRBV5-8 and TRBJ1-5; weak D call: TRBD1 (6 bases). The germline V gene encodes CDR1 SGHTS and CDR2 YDEGEE. The germline V and J ends were trimmed by 0 bases and 0 bases, with 7 bases remaining between them. The CDR3 runs 15 residues. CDR3 sequence reads: CASSLGQVSNQPQHF. The CDR3 bases are TGTGCCAGCAGCTTGGGACAGGTTAGCAATCAGCCCCAGCATTTT.

The V gene is TRBV28, the J gene TRBJ1-3, with 7 bases matching TRBD1. Trimming took 1 base from V and 0 from J; bases not matched to a gene: 12. Germline V gives CDR1 MDHEN, CDR2 SYDVKM. The CDR3 is 19 residues long. The CDR3 sequence is CASSLSFWGQQNSGNTIYF. The CDR3 region has the DNA TGTGCCAGCAGTTTATCTTTTTGGGGACAGCAGAACTCTGGAAACACCATATATTTT.

This clone occurred once. The CDR3 DNA sequence: TGTGCCAGCAGTTACTCAAAACTAGCGGGCCCAGGTGTGCAGTTCTTC. It encodes CASSYSKLAGPGVQFF. The chain has TRBV6-2 or TRBV6-3 and TRBJ2-1, with TRBD2 matching 9 bases. The CDR3 runs 16 residues. The trim removed 0 bases at V and 12 bases at J, leaving 12 bases unmatched. Germline CDR1 is MNHEY and CDR2 is SVGEGT.

The V gene is TRBV7-2, the J gene TRBJ1-5; TRBD1 might be the D (5 bases). CDR3 size: 14 residues. Germline V gives CDR1 SGHTA, CDR2 FQGNSA. V lost 2 bases to trimming and J lost 4 bases, with 9 bases between them. Here the CDR3 reads CASSLNRGNQPQHF. The CDR3 coding sequence is TGTGCCAGCAGCTTAAACCGGGGGAATCAGCCCCAGCATTTT.

This chain connects TRBV5-1 to TRBJ1-1, with 8 positions matching TRBD1. The V segment lost 2 bases and the J segment 5 bases; nucleotides outside the gene matches: 11. The germline gives CDR1 SGHRS, CDR2 YFSETQ. The CDR3 extends over 16 amino acids. The CDR3 loop is CASSLYQGAGVTEAFF. CDR3 coding DNA: TGCGCCAGCAGCTTATACCAGGGGGCCGGGGTGACTGAAGCTTTCTTT.

This clone was counted only a few times. Other DNA sequences in this sample translate to the same CDR3. The chain combines TRBV5-5 with TRBJ1-2, with TRBD1 identical over 8 bases. V gave up 4 bases and J gave up 5 bases; unmatched junction bases: 4. This CDR3 contains 13 residues. The germline CDR1 and CDR2 sequences are SGHKS and YYEKEE (reference sequence). The CDR3 nucleotides are TGTGCCAGCAGCCTACAGGGGGAATATGGCTACACCTTC. Protein product: CASSLQGEYGYTF.

This chain connects TRBV3-1 (or the pseudogene TRBV3-2) to TRBJ1-1; possibly TRBD1 for D (6 bases). Trimming cost V 4 bases and J 1 base, with 13 bases left between them. This CDR3 spans 15 amino acids. Germline loops: CDR1 LGHDT, CDR2 YNNKEL (reference sequence). Here the CDR3 reads CASSLEGRGNTEAFF. CDR3 coding DNA: TGTGCCAGCAGCCTCGAGGGCAGGGGGAACACTGAAGCTTTCTTT.

The chain combines TRBV9 with TRBJ1-5; D perhaps matches TRBD1 (6 bases). This CDR3 contains 15 residues. Germline CDR1 and CDR2: SGDLS and YYNGEE. The germline V and J ends were trimmed by 4 bases and 6 bases, with 17 bases remaining between them. The CDR3 sequence is CASSLQGGEGQPQHF. CDR3 sequence (DNA): TGTGCCAGCAGCCTACAGGGTGGAGAGGGTCAGCCCCAGCATTTT. The full variable domain, in which reference TRBV9 and TRBJ1-5 provide the parts outside the CDR3, is DSGVTQTPKHLITATGQRVTLRCSPRSGDLSVYWYQQSLDQGLQFLIQYYNGEERAKGNILERFSAQQFPDLHSELNLSSLELGDSALYFCASSLQGGEGQPQHFGDGTRLSIL.

There are a few counts of this clone. The chain employs TRBV2 and TRBJ1-5; 9 positions agree with TRBD1. Germline V lookup: CDR1 SNHLY, CDR2 FYNNEI. This CDR3 comprises 16 residues. V shed 5 bases and J 1 base; nucleotides not matched to a gene: 6. The CDR3 region has the DNA TGTGCCAGCAGTTGGGGGGACAGGGTAAGCAATCAGCCCCAGCATTTT. Encoded protein: CASSWGDRVSNQPQHF.

V usage is TRBV5-1 and J usage is TRBJ1-2; D is perhaps TRBD1 (6 bases). The CDR3 is 15 amino acids. Looked up from germline, CDR1 is SGHRS and CDR2 is YFSETQ. The ends were cut back, 0 bases at V and 4 bases at J, with 13 bases in the middle. As DNA, the CDR3 is TGCGCCAGCAGCTTGGTTCTACAGGGCGCCTATGGCTACACCTTC. Amino acids: CASSLVLQGAYGYTF.